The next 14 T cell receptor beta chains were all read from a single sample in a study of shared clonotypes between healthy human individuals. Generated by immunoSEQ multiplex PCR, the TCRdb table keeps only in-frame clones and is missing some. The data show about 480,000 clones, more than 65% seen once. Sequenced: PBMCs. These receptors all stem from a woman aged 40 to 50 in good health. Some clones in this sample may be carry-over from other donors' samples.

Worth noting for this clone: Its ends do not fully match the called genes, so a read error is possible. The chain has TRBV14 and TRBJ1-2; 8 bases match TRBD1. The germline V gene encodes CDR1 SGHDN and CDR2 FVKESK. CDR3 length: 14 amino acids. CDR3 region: CASSQELQGQDPCF. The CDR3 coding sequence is TGTGCCAGCAGCCAAGAACTCCAGGGACAGGATCCCTGCTTC.

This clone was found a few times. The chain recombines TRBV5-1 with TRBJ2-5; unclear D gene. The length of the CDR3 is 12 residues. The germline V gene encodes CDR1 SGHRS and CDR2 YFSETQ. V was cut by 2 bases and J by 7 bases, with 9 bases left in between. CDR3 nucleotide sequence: TGCGCCAGCAGCTTAGAATTTGGGACCCAGTACTTC. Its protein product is CASSLEFGTQYF.

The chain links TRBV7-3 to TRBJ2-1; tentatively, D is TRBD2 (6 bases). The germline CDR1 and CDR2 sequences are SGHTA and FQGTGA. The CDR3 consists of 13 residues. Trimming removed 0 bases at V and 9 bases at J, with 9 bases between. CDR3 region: CASSLTRGTEQFF. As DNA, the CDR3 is TGTGCCAGCAGCTTAACGCGGGGTACTGAGCAGTTCTTC.

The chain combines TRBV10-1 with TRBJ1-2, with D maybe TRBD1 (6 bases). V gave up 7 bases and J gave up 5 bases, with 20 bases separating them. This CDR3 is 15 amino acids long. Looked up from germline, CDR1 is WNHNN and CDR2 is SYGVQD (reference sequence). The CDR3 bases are TGCGCCAGCAATCCCCCCCTCAGGGGAGGGTATGGCTACACCTTC. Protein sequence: CASNPPLRGGYGYTF.

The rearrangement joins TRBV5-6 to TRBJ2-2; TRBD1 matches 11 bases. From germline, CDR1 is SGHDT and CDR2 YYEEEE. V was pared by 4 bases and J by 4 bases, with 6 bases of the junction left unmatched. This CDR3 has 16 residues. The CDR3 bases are TGTGCCAGCAGCAAGACCGGGACAGGGGGCACCGGGGAGCTGTTTTTT. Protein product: CASSKTGTGGTGELFF.

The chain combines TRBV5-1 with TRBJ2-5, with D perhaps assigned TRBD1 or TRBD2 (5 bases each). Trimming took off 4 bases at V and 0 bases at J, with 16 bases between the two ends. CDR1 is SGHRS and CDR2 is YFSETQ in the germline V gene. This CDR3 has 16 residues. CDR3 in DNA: TGCGCCAGCAGCCCGGGACGGGTATTGTACCAAGAGACCCAGTACTTC. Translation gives CASSPGRVLYQETQYF.

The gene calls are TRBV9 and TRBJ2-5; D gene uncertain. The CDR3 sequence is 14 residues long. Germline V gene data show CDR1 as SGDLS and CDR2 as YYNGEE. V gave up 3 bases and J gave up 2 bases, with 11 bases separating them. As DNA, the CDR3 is TGTGCCAGCAGCGCGGACCAAGTTCAAGAGACCCAGTACTTC. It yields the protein CASSADQVQETQYF.

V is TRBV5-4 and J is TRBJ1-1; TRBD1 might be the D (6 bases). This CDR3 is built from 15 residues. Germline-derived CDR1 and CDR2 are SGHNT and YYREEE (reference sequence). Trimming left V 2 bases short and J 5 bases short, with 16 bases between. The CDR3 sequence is CASSLGGAQSTEAFF. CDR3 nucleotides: TGTGCCAGCAGCTTAGGGGGGGCGCAAAGTACTGAAGCTTTCTTT.

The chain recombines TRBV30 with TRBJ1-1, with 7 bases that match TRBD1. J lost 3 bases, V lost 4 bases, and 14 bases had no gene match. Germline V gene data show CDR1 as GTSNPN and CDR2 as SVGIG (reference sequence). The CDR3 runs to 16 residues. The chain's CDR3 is CAWTFPLTGADTEAFF. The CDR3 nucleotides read TGTGCCTGGACTTTCCCCCTCACAGGGGCGGACACTGAAGCTTTCTTT.

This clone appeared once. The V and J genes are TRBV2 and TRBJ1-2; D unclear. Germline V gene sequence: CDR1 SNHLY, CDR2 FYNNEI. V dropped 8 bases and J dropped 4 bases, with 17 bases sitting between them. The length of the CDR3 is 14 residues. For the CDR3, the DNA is TGTGCCAGCGGCCGAGACATCGGAGTCTATGGCTACACCTTC. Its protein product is CASGRDIGVYGYTF.

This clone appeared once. CDR3 coding DNA: TGTGCCAGCAGCACACCGGGACTAATTCTCTACGAGCAGTACTTC. It encodes CASSTPGLILYEQYF. The chain combines TRBV28 with TRBJ2-7, with 7 bases that match TRBD2. Germline CDR1 reads MDHEN; CDR2 reads SYDVKM. V trimming: 6 bases; J trimming: 3 bases; junction bases outside the gene matches: 11. The CDR3 has 15 amino acids.

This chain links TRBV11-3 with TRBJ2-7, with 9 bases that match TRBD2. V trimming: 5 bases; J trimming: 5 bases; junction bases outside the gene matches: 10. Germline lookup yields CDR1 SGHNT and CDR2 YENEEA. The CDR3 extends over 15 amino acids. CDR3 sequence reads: CASSRNLAGPDEQYF. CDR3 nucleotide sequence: TGTGCCAGCAGCCGTAATCTAGCGGGACCCGACGAGCAGTACTTC.

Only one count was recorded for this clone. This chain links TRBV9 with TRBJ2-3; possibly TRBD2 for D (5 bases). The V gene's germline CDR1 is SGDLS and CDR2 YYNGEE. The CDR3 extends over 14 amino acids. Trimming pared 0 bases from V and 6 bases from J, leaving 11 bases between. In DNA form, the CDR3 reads TGTGCCAGCAGCGTAGAGACCAGAGGGGATACGCAGTATTTT. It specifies CASSVETRGDTQYF.

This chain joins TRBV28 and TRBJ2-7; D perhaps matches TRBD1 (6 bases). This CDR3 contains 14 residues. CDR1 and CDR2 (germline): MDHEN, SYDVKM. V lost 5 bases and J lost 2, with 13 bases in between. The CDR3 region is CASSTRTATYEQYF. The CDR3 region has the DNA TGTGCCAGCAGTACAAGGACAGCCACCTACGAGCAGTACTTC. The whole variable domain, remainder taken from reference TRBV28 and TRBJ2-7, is DVKVTQSSRYLVKRTGEKVFLECVQDMDHENMFWYRQDPGLGLRLIYFSYDVKMKEKGDIPEGYSVSREKKERFSLILESASTNQTSMYLCASSTRTATYEQYFGPGTRLTVT.